This is a list of T cell receptor beta chains from one sample in a study of cytomegalovirus exposure and HLA in healthy donors. The method was immunoSEQ multiplex PCR; TCRdb's version includes in-frame clones alone and lacks a portion of them. The sample lists 95,000 to 150,000 clones; about 73% were seen once. The sample was PBMCs. Source of these receptors: a woman aged 25 to 45 in good health and CMV-seropositive. Each CDR3 is given with its conserved first and last residue. The D gene is left open where the match is weak. Only part of the rows carry a size: once, few, many, or a class if the clone is expanded.

TRBJ2-2 | few | TRBV13 | NA | TGTGCCACCCAGGTTGGGTCCGGGGAGCTGTTTTTT | CATQVGSGELFF
TRBJ2-3 | few | TRBV5-4 | TRBD2 | TGTGCCAGCAGCGCGGGGGGATACAGCGCTCGGTTCACAGATACGCAGTATTTT | CASSAGGYSARFTDTQYF
TRBJ2-7 | NA | TRBV5-1 | NA | TGCGCCAGCAGCTCGGGGAGCTCCTACGAGCAGTACTTC | CASSSGSSYEQYF
TRBJ2-3 | NA | TRBV30 | NA | TGTGCCGGCACAGCCGTGAGCACAGATACGCAGTATTTT | CAGTAVSTDTQYF
TRBJ2-2 | NA | TRBV10-3 | TRBD2 | TGTGCCATCAGTGAGCCGGGCGGGGGGAGCGCGAACACCGGGGAGCTGTTTTTT | CAISEPGGGSANTGELFF
TRBJ2-1 | NA | TRBV7-9 | NA | TGTGCCAGCAGCTTAGGGAGGGATAACAATGAGCAGTTCTTC | CASSLGRDNNEQFF
TRBJ2-2 | NA | TRBV7-2 | TRBD1 | TGTGCCAGCAGCTTAGATCACAGGGGCCCCTACACCGGGGAGCTGTTTTTT | CASSLDHRGPYTGELFF
TRBJ1-2 | NA | TRBV28 | TRBD1 | TGTGCCAGCAGTCCGCGCCCTACAGGGGTTAATGGCTACACCTTC | CASSPRPTGVNGYTF
TRBJ1-1 | NA | TRBV5-4 | NA | TGTGCCAGCAGCTTTAGATCTGGTGAAGCTTTCTTT | CASSFRSGEAFF
TRBJ2-2 | few | TRBV9 | NA | TGTGCCAGCAGCTTCCGTGCCGGGGAGCTGTTTTTT | CASSFRAGELFF
TRBJ1-5 | few | TRBV5-6 | TRBD1 | TGTGCCAGCAGTAAATGGACAGGGGCGAATCAGCCCCAGCATTTT | CASSKWTGANQPQHF
TRBJ2-7 | NA | TRBV6-1 | NA | TGTGCCCTCAGCAGGGGTAATGGTTACGAGCAGTACTTC | CALSRGNGYEQYF
TRBJ2-3 | NA | TRBV9 | TRBD2 | TGTGCCAGCAGCGACGGCGGGGGGCCTAGCACAGATACGCAGTATTTT | CASSDGGGPSTDTQYF
TRBJ1-4 | few | TRBV6-1 | NA | TGTGCCAGCAGTGAATACCGAGGGCTATCCTCGGATGAAAAACTGTTTTTT | CASSEYRGLSSDEKLFF
TRBJ1-1 | NA | TRBV27 | NA | TGTGCCAGCAGTCCCGCAGGGGCGCCGAGGACTGAAGCTTTCTTT | CASSPAGAPRTEAFF
TRBJ2-1 | NA | TRBV7-3 | TRBD2 | TGTGCCAGCAGCCCCACTAGCGGGGGCGCATACAATGAGCAGTTCTTC | CASSPTSGGAYNEQFF
TRBJ1-5 | NA | TRBV6-5 | NA | TGTGCCAGCAGTCCTCAGGGTCGGGGGCAGCCCCAGCATTTT | CASSPQGRGQPQHF
TRBJ2-2 | NA | TRBV5-1 | NA | TGCGCCAGCAGCTTTACAGGGACCGGGGAGCTGTTTTTT | CASSFTGTGELFF
TRBJ2-2 | NA | TRBV19 | TRBD1 | TGTGCCAGTAGTACGATTCAGGGGGCCGGGGAGCTGTTTTTT | CASSTIQGAGELFF
TRBJ2-5 | NA | TRBV28 | NA | TGTGCCAGCAGTTTAATGGCCCAAGAGACCCAGTACTTC | CASSLMAQETQYF
TRBJ2-3 | few | TRBV9 | NA | TGTGCCAGCAGCAGTGGAAGGTATCAGCGTCGGGATACGCAGTATTTT | CASSSGRYQRRDTQYF
TRBJ1-2 | NA | TRBV11-2 | NA | TGTGCCAGCAGCCAGAACACCGCAAACTATGGCTACACCTTC | CASSQNTANYGYTF
TRBJ2-1 | NA | TRBV9 | TRBD1 | TGTGCCAGCAGCCCGGGACAGGGGGCCTATGAGCAGTTCTTC | CASSPGQGAYEQFF
TRBJ1-2 | NA | TRBV7-2 | NA | TGTGCCAGCAGCTTGGGGGGGGCCTTCTATGGCTACACCTTC | CASSLGGAFYGYTF
TRBJ2-1 | NA | TRBV27 | TRBD2 | TGTGCCAGCAGTCCAGGGACTAGCGGGTACAATGAGCAGTTCTTC | CASSPGTSGYNEQFF